The rows below give T cell receptor beta chains drawn from one sample of a study of T cell repertoires in cytomegalovirus infection. TCRdb called the reads again in MiXCR, with one record for every CDR3 protein. The sample has approximately 400,000 distinct CDR3 sequences, 30% to 40% seen once. Material for sequencing was PBMCs. The receptors stem from a human donor in good health (CMV status not recorded). Some clones in this sample may be carry-over from other donors' samples. Both conserved end residues are part of each CDR3. A D gene is named only where the DNA matches it firmly. Size is omitted from some rows. Given values are once, few, many or a class for expanded clones.

>.|TRBV10-2|TRBJ2-7|.
TGCGCCAGCAGTGAGTCGATTGCGCAGACCTACGAGCAGTACTTC
CASSESIAQTYEQYF
>TRBD1|TRBV5-1|TRBJ1-2|.
TGCGCCAGCAGCCTTTACTCGGACAGGGGGCTTTATGGCTACACCTTC
CASSLYSDRGLYGYTF
>TRBD1|TRBV3-1|TRBJ1-6|once
TGCGCCACCCGCCAGACGACAGGGGGCGAGTCACCCCTCCCCTTT
CATRQTTGGESPLPF
>.|TRBV11-2|TRBJ2-7|few
TGTGCCAGCAGCCATGGAGCAGGTGAGCAGTACTTC
CASSHGAGEQYF
>.|TRBV6-6|TRBJ1-2|few
TGTGCCAGCAGAGGGACCGCCTATGGCTACACCTTC
CASRGTAYGYTF
>.|TRBV4-3|TRBJ1-6|few
TGCGCCAGCAGCCAAAGGCAGGCGAGCTCCTATAATTCACCCCTCCACTTT
CASSQRQASSYNSPLHF
>TRBD1|TRBV6-6|TRBJ2-1|.
TGTGCCAGCCGTCGCATTGGGACAGGGGACAATGAGCAGTTCTTC
CASRRIGTGDNEQFF
>.|TRBV10-3|TRBJ2-3|.
TGTGCCATCAGTGAGCTCAGCAGGGTTTCGGCTGGACACGATACGCAGTATTTT
CAISELSRVSAGHDTQYF
>.|TRBV7-9|TRBJ1-2|many
TGTGCCAGCATCCCACGGCAGGGGTCGAACTATGGCTACACCTTC
CASIPRQGSNYGYTF
>TRBD1|TRBV7-8|TRBJ1-5|.
TGTGCCAGCAGCCCCCTAGGGGACAGGGAATTGGATCAGCCCCAGCATTTT
CASSPLGDRELDQPQHF
>TRBD1|TRBV4-3|TRBJ2-7|.
TGCGCCAGCAGCCAGACTGTGACAGGGGAAAGAGCCTACGAGCAGTCCTTC
CASSQTVTGERAYEQSF
>.|TRBV7-8|TRBJ2-1|many
TGTGCCAGCAGCTTAACAGCGGCAGGAGGGATAAATGAGCAGTTCTTC
CASSLTAAGGINEQFF
>TRBD1|TRBV12-3/TRBV12-4|TRBJ2-2|few
TGTGCCAGCAGTACTAGGACAGGCGGCACCGGGGAGCTGTTTTTT
CASSTRTGGTGELFF
>.|TRBV6-2/TRBV6-3|TRBJ2-3|.
TGTGCCAGCAGTTACGATGGGGCCAGTATAGCAGATACGCAGTATTTT
CASSYDGASIADTQYF
>TRBD1|TRBV6-2/TRBV6-3|TRBJ1-4|many
TGTGCCAGCAGTTACTCGGACAGGGACACGGAAAAACTGTTTTTT
CASSYSDRDTEKLFF
>.|TRBV4-3|TRBJ2-1|few
TGCGCCAGCAGCCCCTCGACAGGTGTGGATGAGCAGTTCTTC
CASSPSTGVDEQFF
>TRBD2|TRBV19|TRBJ2-1|few
TGTGCCAGTAGTAACCGCGGGGGGGCTGCGAAGAATGAGCAGTTCTTC
CASSNRGGAAKNEQFF
>.|TRBV12-3/TRBV12-4|TRBJ2-3|.
TGTGCCAGCAGTTTCCCTGGACAGTTAGATACGCAGTATTTT
CASSFPGQLDTQYF
>TRBD2|TRBV19|TRBJ2-5|.
TGTGCCAGTAGTACCCCTAGCGGGGGCATCTTCGAGACCCAGTACTTC
CASSTPSGGIFETQYF
>.|TRBV4-1|TRBJ1-2|.
TGCGCCAGCAGCCAAGAACAAGACTATGGCTACACCTTC
CASSQEQDYGYTF
>TRBD2|TRBV6-4|TRBJ2-3|few
TGTGCCAGCAGTGACTCGCGGGGGGGCGCAGATACGCAGTATTTT
CASSDSRGGADTQYF
>.|TRBV5-1|TRBJ2-7|.
TGCGCCAGCAGCTACGACGGCACCTACGAGCAGTACTTC
CASSYDGTYEQYF
>TRBD1|TRBV14|TRBJ2-7|.
TGTGCCAGCAGCCAAGAACAGGGGCCCTACGAGCAGTACTTC
CASSQEQGPYEQYF
>.|TRBV5-4|TRBJ2-7|few
TGTGCCAGCAGCTTGGATTTGGGGACCTACGAGCAGTACTTC
CASSLDLGTYEQYF
>TRBD1|TRBV28|TRBJ2-5|.
TGTGCCAGCAGTTCAACAGGGGGCGGTAAAGAGACCCAGTACTTC
CASSSTGGGKETQYF
>.|TRBV7-9|TRBJ2-3|.
TGTGCCAGCAGCTTTCCCCCCCCAGATACGCAGTATTTT
CASSFPPPDTQYF
>.|TRBV7-7|TRBJ1-3|few
TGTGCCAGCATCCGACGCCCAGGGGTTGGAAACACCATATATTTT
CASIRRPGVGNTIYF
>.|TRBV29-1|TRBJ1-2|many
TGCAGCGTTGAAGACGGACGCAGTAGGAGGTATGGCTACACCTTC
CSVEDGRSRRYGYTF
>TRBD2|TRBV27|TRBJ2-5|few
TGTGCCAGCAACCCGAAGCGGGGGGGCCGGGAGACCCAGTACTTC
CASNPKRGGRETQYF
>.|TRBV6-6|TRBJ1-1|.
TGTGCCAGCAGTTACATGGCGGTGAACACTGAAGCTTTCTTT
CASSYMAVNTEAFF
>.|TRBV19|TRBJ1-2|.
TGTGCCAGTACCCCCCCTGGGGTCAACTATGGCTACACCTTC
CASTPPGVNYGYTF
>.|TRBV12-3/TRBV12-4|TRBJ1-2|many
TGTGCCAGCAGTCCGAACAACTATGGCTACACCTTC
CASSPNNYGYTF
>.|TRBV5-4|TRBJ2-7|.
TGTGCCAGCAGCCGGGGTTTTGATGGTCTTCCCTACGAGCAGTACTTC
CASSRGFDGLPYEQYF
>TRBD1|TRBV12-3/TRBV12-4|TRBJ1-5|few
TGTGCCAGCAGTCTCAGGACAGGGAATCAGCCCCAGCATTTT
CASSLRTGNQPQHF
>.|TRBV6-2/TRBV6-3|TRBJ1-1|few
TGTGCCAGCAGTTCCCCCGCACGGGGGGCTGGAATGAACACTGAAGCTTTCTTT
CASSSPARGAGMNTEAFF
>.|TRBV6-4|TRBJ1-4|.
TGTGCCAGCCGTTCCCTGGAGAGGGCGAACCCACCGGATGAAAAACTGTTTTTT
CASRSLERANPPDEKLFF